These 32 T cell receptor beta chains originate from one sample sequenced in a study of cytomegalovirus exposure and HLA in healthy donors. The PCR was carried out with 60 Vbeta primers and 13 Jbeta primers. Method: immunoSEQ multiplex PCR; TCRdb's copy keeps in-frame clones and lacks some. There are a few hundred thousand clones in the sample; roughly 80% occur only once, and about 0.28% lies in the top ten. Sequenced material: PBMCs. These receptors all come from a girl aged 2 to 9 in good health and CMV-seronegative.

This clone was detected only a few times. This chain uses TRBV10-3 with TRBJ2-7; D is unresolved. This CDR3 region has 16 residues. Deletions cut 8 bases from V and 4 bases from J, with 24 bases between. Germline V lookup: CDR1 ENHRY, CDR2 SYGVKD. CDR3 amino acids: CAIGPPTEPSLYEQYF. CDR3 bases: TGTGCCATCGGGCCGCCAACAGAACCGTCTTTGTACGAGCAGTACTTC.

This clone occurred once. The V and J genes are TRBV2 and TRBJ1-2; TRBD1 matches 9 bases. V shed 0 bases, J shed 4 bases, and the junction held 9 bases outside the gene matches. CDR1 SNHLY and CDR2 FYNNEI come from the germline V gene. The CDR3 loop spans 17 amino acids. This CDR3 reads CASSEAAYRGRGYGYTF. CDR3 coding DNA: TGTGCCAGCAGTGAAGCTGCATACAGGGGGCGTGGCTATGGCTACACCTTC.

The J gene is TRBJ2-2, the V gene TRBV5-6; D might be TRBD1 (5 bases). The CDR3 spans 16 residues. Germline assignment: CDR1 SGHDT and CDR2 YYEEEE. The V end was cut by 4 bases, the J end by 1 base, with 14 bases between. The CDR3 DNA follows: TGTGCCAGCAGCCGGCGCGGACAATTGAACACCGGGGAGCTGTTTTTT. Translated, it gives CASSRRGQLNTGELFF.

The DNA of the CDR3 is TGTGCCAGCAGTGACTCTGGCGGGTCTCAAGATACGCAGTATTTT. Protein: CASSDSGGSQDTQYF. The V gene is TRBV6-4, the J gene TRBJ2-3, with a possible D match to TRBD2 (5 bases). Trimming shortened V by 0 bases and J by 5 bases, and 12 bases separated the two germline ends. Germline CDR1 reads MRHNA; CDR2 reads SNTAGT. This CDR3 region has 15 residues.

The CDR3: CASSSDRVGGYTF. The CDR3 DNA reads TGTGCCAGCAGCTCGGACAGGGTCGGAGGCTACACCTTC. The rearrangement links TRBV6-6 to TRBJ1-2, with TRBD1 matching over 8 bases. The J segment lost 8 bases and the V segment lost 6 bases, leaving 8 bases of the junction unmatched. This CDR3 spans 13 amino acids. The V gene's germline CDR1 is MNHNY and CDR2 SVGAGI (reference sequence).

This clone came up a few times. The chain has TRBV7-9 and TRBJ1-1; no clear D. Trimming took off 4 bases at V and 8 bases at J, with 14 bases between the two ends. Germline V gives CDR1 SEHNR, CDR2 FQNEAQ (reference sequence). The CDR3 is made up of 13 amino acids. CDR3 residues: CASSSQALSEAFF. CDR3 bases: TGTGCCAGCAGCTCCCAGGCACTGTCGGAAGCTTTCTTT.

The rearrangement joins TRBV18 to TRBJ1-2; D not certain. V lost 2 bases to trimming and J lost 3 bases, with 13 bases between them. The CDR3 has 15 amino acids. Germline CDR1 is KGHSH and CDR2 is LQKENI. Written as DNA, the CDR3 is TGTGCCAGCTCACCAGAGTTAATTGTGGACTATGGCTACACCTTC. Translated: CASSPELIVDYGYTF.

The gene calls are TRBV2 and TRBJ1-5; tentative D call: TRBD1 (5 bases). The CDR3 has 14 residues. Trimming stripped 5 bases from V and 2 bases from J, with 10 bases between. Germline lookup yields CDR1 SNHLY and CDR2 FYNNEI. The CDR3 here is CASSLGGGNQPQHF. The CDR3 DNA is TGTGCCAGCAGTTTGGGAGGGGGCAATCAGCCCCAGCATTTT.

In its sample, this clone was seen once. The chain links TRBV28 to TRBJ2-7, with no clear D. Trimming left V 2 bases short and J 3 bases short, with 5 bases between. From germline, CDR1 is MDHEN and CDR2 SYDVKM. The CDR3 consists of 12 residues. The CDR3 region has the DNA TGTGCCAGCAGTTTAAAGCTCTACGAGCAGTACTTC. This encodes CASSLKLYEQYF.

The chain employs TRBV7-9 and TRBJ2-2; D is unresolved. Germline V gene data show CDR1 as SEHNR and CDR2 as FQNEAQ (reference sequence). V was shortened by 3 bases and J by 5 bases, with 13 bases between the two germline ends. CDR3 length: 15 amino acids. The CDR3, as DNA: TGTGCCAGCAGCTTTCGCGGCCACCTGACCGGGGAGCTGTTTTTT. This sequence encodes CASSFRGHLTGELFF.

The chain couples TRBV2 to TRBJ2-7, with 9 positions matching TRBD1. Germline V gene sequence: CDR1 SNHLY, CDR2 FYNNEI. The CDR3 consists of 15 residues. V lost 6 bases to trimming and J lost 4 bases; unmatched junction nucleotides: 10. The CDR3 region is CASRIGGTGRYEQYF. CDR3 bases: TGTGCCAGCAGGATAGGGGGGACAGGGAGGTACGAGCAGTACTTC.

Concerning this clone: Relative to the germline gene, one junction end is altered; a read error may explain this. J is TRBJ2-7 and V is TRBV9, with D possibly matching TRBD2 (6 bases). CDR1 is SGDLS, CDR2 YYNGEE, per germline. This CDR3 is built from 14 residues. The CDR3, as DNA: TGTGCCAGCAGTGTAGACGGGGGTTCGGGCGAGCAGTACTTC. Protein product: CASSVDGGSGEQYF.

This chain uses TRBV7-9 with TRBJ2-7, with 9 bases fitting TRBD1. CDR3 length: 13 residues. The germline V gene encodes CDR1 SEHNR and CDR2 FQNEAQ (reference sequence). V lost 5 bases to trimming and J lost 6 bases; unmatched junction nucleotides: 5. CDR3 sequence: CASSRRQGGEQYF. CDR3 DNA: TGTGCCAGCAGCCGAAGACAGGGGGGCGAGCAGTACTTC.

This chain links TRBV6-5 with TRBJ2-7; 7 nucleotides match TRBD1. CDR1 is MNHEY, CDR2 SVGAGI, per germline. Unmatched junction bases numbered 9, after V lost 10 bases and J lost 6 bases. The CDR3 consists of 12 residues. CDR3 loop: CATQTGPGEQYF. The DNA of the CDR3 is TGTGCCACTCAGACAGGGCCCGGCGAGCAGTACTTC.

This sequence joins TRBV9 and TRBJ1-2; 7 nucleotides agree with TRBD1. Germline CDR1 SGDLS, CDR2 YYNGEE. Trimming took 7 bases from V and 3 from J; bases not matched to a gene: 3. The CDR3 runs to 12 residues. CDR3 sequence: CASGQDDYGYTF. The CDR3 bases are TGTGCCAGCGGACAGGACGACTATGGCTACACCTTC. Complete variable domain (other parts from reference TRBV9 and TRBJ1-2): DSGVTQTPKHLITATGQRVTLRCSPRSGDLSVYWYQQSLDQGLQFLIQYYNGEERAKGNILERFSAQQFPDLHSELNLSSLELGDSALYFCASGQDDYGYTFGSGTRLTVV.

This clone was seen only once. The chain joins TRBV18 to TRBJ1-6, with a tentative D call TRBD1 (5 bases). Germline V CDR1 and CDR2: KGHSH, LQKENI. Trimming took off 2 bases at V and 10 bases at J, with 15 bases between the two ends. The CDR3 extends over 15 amino acids. DNA for the CDR3: TGTGCCAGCTCACCAATTCCGGGGGTCGCGTCACCCCTCCACTTT. Its protein product is CASSPIPGVASPLHF.

The V gene is TRBV2, the J gene TRBJ1-5; D uncertain. CDR1 and CDR2 from the germline V gene are SNHLY and FYNNEI. Trimming removed 8 bases at V and 3 bases at J, with 11 bases between. This CDR3 region has 13 residues. The CDR3 sequence: CASGREDNQPQHF. The CDR3 nucleotides are TGTGCCAGCGGTAGGGAGGACAATCAGCCCCAGCATTTT.

The chain links TRBV25-1 to TRBJ2-7; TRBD2 might be the D (5 bases). CDR1 and CDR2 (germline): MGHDK, SYGVNS. CDR3 size: 13 residues. The V end lost 3 bases, the J end lost 5 bases, and 11 bases lay between the germline ends. CDR3 DNA: TGTGCCAGCAGTGAGACCGGGGTCCACGAGCAGTACTTC. It encodes CASSETGVHEQYF.

This clone showed up just a few times. This sample includes further DNA sequences coding for the same CDR3. The chain recombines TRBV18 with TRBJ1-2; 7 nucleotides agree with TRBD1. This CDR3 is 13 amino acids long. CDR1 KGHSH and CDR2 LQKENI come from the germline V gene. Germline trimming cut 6 bases from V and 3 bases from J; bases unmatched to any gene: 4. The CDR3 spells CASSSDRDYGYTF. The CDR3, as DNA: TGTGCCAGCTCGTCTGACAGGGACTATGGCTACACCTTC.

The V and J genes are TRBV10-3 and TRBJ2-2; D might be TRBD2 (5 bases). CDR1 is ENHRY and CDR2 is SYGVKD in the germline V gene. CDR3 length: 14 residues. V was clipped by 3 bases and J by 5 bases, with 10 bases between them. The CDR3 coding sequence is TGTGCCATCAGTGACTGGCCGGGGACCGGGGAGCTGTTTTTT. Translated: CAISDWPGTGELFF.

The rearrangement links TRBV9 to TRBJ2-1; D might be TRBD2 (6 bases). CDR3 length equals 11 residues. Germline assignment: CDR1 SGDLS and CDR2 YYNGEE. V dropped 7 bases and J dropped 5 bases, with 7 bases sitting between them. CDR3 nucleotides: TGTGCCAGCGGGGGGAACAATGAGCAGTTCTTC. Encoded protein: CASGGNNEQFF.

The J gene is TRBJ1-1, the V gene TRBV4-2; D is ambiguous. Per germline, CDR1 LGHNA and CDR2 YNFKEQ. The CDR3 sequence is 13 residues long. V dropped 1 base and J dropped 6 bases, with 9 bases sitting between them. The CDR3: CASSQGPTPEAFF. As DNA, the CDR3 is TGTGCCAGCAGCCAAGGCCCGACTCCTGAAGCTTTCTTT.

The chain recombines TRBV2 with TRBJ1-5, with D unclear. This CDR3 spans 14 amino acids. Trimming stripped 6 bases from V and 3 bases from J, with 12 bases between. Per the germline V gene, CDR1 is SNHLY and CDR2 is FYNNEI. The CDR3 spells CASSHGLNNQPQHF. CDR3 nucleotide sequence: TGTGCCAGCAGCCACGGACTTAACAATCAGCCCCAGCATTTT.

This sequence joins TRBV28 and TRBJ2-7; 9 bases fit TRBD2. V shed 3 bases, J shed 2 bases, and the junction held 11 bases outside the gene matches. The CDR3 totals 17 residues. The V gene's germline CDR1 is MDHEN and CDR2 SYDVKM. CDR3 nucleotides: TGTGCCAGCAGTTTTGGATCCTTACTAGCGGGCCCCTACGAGCAGTACTTC. Translated: CASSFGSLLAGPYEQYF.

This chain uses TRBV7-6 with TRBJ2-3, with D perhaps TRBD2 (5 bases). Germline-derived CDR1 and CDR2 are SGHVS and FNYEAQ. Trimming removed 2 bases at V and 2 bases at J, with 14 bases between. This CDR3 contains 16 residues. In DNA form, the CDR3 reads TGTGCCAGCAGCTTAAGGGTTAGCGTTTACACAGATACGCAGTATTTT. It yields the protein CASSLRVSVYTDTQYF.

This sequence joins TRBV19 and TRBJ1-5; 7 bases map to TRBD1. J lost 4 bases, V lost 10 bases, and 10 bases had no gene match. CDR3 length: 14 amino acids. The V gene's germline CDR1 is LNHDA and CDR2 SQIVND (reference sequence). The CDR3 region is CATDRTGMNQPQHF. In DNA, the CDR3 is TGTGCCACGGACAGGACGGGTATGAATCAGCCCCAGCATTTT. The variable domain in full, with the rest retrieved from reference TRBV19 and TRBJ1-5, is DGGITQSPKYLFRKEGQNVTLSCEQNLNHDAMYWYRQDPGQGLRLIYYSQIVNDFQKGDIAEGYSVSREKKESFPLTVTSAQKNPTAFYLCATDRTGMNQPQHFGDGTRLSIL.

The chain has TRBV6-6 and TRBJ2-1; TRBD2 aligns across 9 bases. Losses at the gene ends were 5 bases for V and 10 bases for J; bases not matched to a gene: 15. The CDR3 is 16 amino acids. Germline V gives CDR1 MNHNY, CDR2 SVGAGI (reference sequence). CDR3 sequence reads: CASSAEPGLAGGEQFF. The CDR3 region has the DNA TGTGCCAGCAGTGCAGAACCGGGACTAGCCGGGGGAGAGCAGTTCTTC.

V and J are TRBV5-1 and TRBJ2-1, with TRBD2 matching over 8 bases. The V segment lost 7 bases and the J segment 16 bases; nucleotides outside the gene matches: 25. The CDR3 is 16 amino acids. The germline CDR1 and CDR2 sequences are SGHRS and YFSETQ. CDR3 nucleotide sequence: TGCGCCAGCGGGGTACAGGGCGGGGGGTCCCACAGGCCCAGTTTCTTC. It specifies CASGVQGGGSHRPSFF.

This clone occurred once. The CDR3 protein is CASNTDQAGNQPQHF. As DNA, the CDR3 is TGTGCCAGTAATACTGACCAGGCTGGCAATCAGCCCCAGCATTTT. This chain joins TRBV19 and TRBJ1-5, with D hard to call. There are 15 residues in the CDR3. Germline assignment: CDR1 LNHDA and CDR2 SQIVND (reference sequence). Deletions cut 7 bases from V and 2 bases from J, with 15 bases between.

This chain links TRBV14 with TRBJ1-2, with unresolved D. The germline CDR1 and CDR2 sequences are SGHDN and FVKESK. This CDR3 region has 15 residues. The V end lost 5 bases, the J end lost 2 bases, and 15 bases lay between the germline ends. CDR3 DNA sequence: TGTGCCAGCAGCTTCAAGGCGTGGAGAAACTATGGCTACACCTTC. Translation gives CASSFKAWRNYGYTF.

There are a few counts of this clone. The gene calls are TRBV6-5 and TRBJ2-3, with TRBD2 matching 10 bases. Germline-derived CDR1 and CDR2 are MNHEY and SVGAGI. J was trimmed by 0 bases and V by 6 bases; bases with no gene match: 3. This CDR3 region has 15 residues. CDR3: CASSPAGGSTDTQYF. In DNA form, the CDR3 reads TGTGCCAGCAGCCCAGCGGGAGGGAGCACAGATACGCAGTATTTT.

V is TRBV5-6 and J is TRBJ1-2; D remains unclear. In germline, CDR1 is SGHDT, CDR2 YYEEEE. V lost 2 bases and J lost 7, with 12 bases in between. The CDR3 length is 13 residues. The CDR3 nucleotides read TGTGCCAGCAGCTTTCCCCTTGGCACTGGCTACACCTTC. Translating it yields CASSFPLGTGYTF.